What follows are 12 T cell receptor beta chains derived from one specimen sequenced in a study of T cell changes during pregnancy in multiple sclerosis. Libraries were prepared by immunoSEQ multiplex PCR; TCRdb keeps only in-frame clonotypes and omits some of them. The sample lists 55,000 to 85,000 clones; about nine tenths were seen once. The starting material was peripheral blood, obtained in the third trimester of pregnancy. These receptors were collected from a female donor with multiple sclerosis, enrolled in a pregnancy study.

The DNA for the CDR3 is TGTGCCAGCAGCTACGGACAGGACGCGTACGAGCAGTACTTC. As protein: CASSYGQDAYEQYF. The rearrangement links TRBV5-4 to TRBJ2-7, with 7 bases aligning to TRBD1. J gave up 4 bases and V 3 bases, and 7 bases lay outside the gene matches. CDR1 and CDR2 (germline): SGHNT, YYREEE (reference sequence). This CDR3 contains 14 residues.

The rearrangement uses TRBV11-2 and TRBJ2-1; possible D gene TRBD1, 5 bases. Per germline, CDR1 SGHAT and CDR2 FQNNGV. The V end was cut by 5 bases, the J end by 6 bases, with 11 bases between. CDR3 length equals 13 residues. The CDR3 DNA reads TGTGCCAGCAGCCTCTGGGGCGGCAATGAGCAGTTCTTC. Its protein is CASSLWGGNEQFF.

This chain uses TRBV2 with TRBJ2-2; D gene unclear. CDR1 is SNHLY and CDR2 is FYNNEI in the germline V gene. The CDR3 is made up of 14 amino acids. Trimming shortened V by 5 bases and J by 1 base, and 8 bases separated the two germline ends. The CDR3 here is CASSPSLNTGELFF. CDR3 nucleotides: TGTGCCAGCAGTCCTTCCCTGAACACCGGGGAGCTGTTTTTT.

In DNA, the CDR3 is TGCGCCAGCAGCCAAGAACATAAAGATCAGCCCCAGCATTTT. Translated, it gives CASSQEHKDQPQHF. V and J are TRBV4-3 and TRBJ1-5; no definite D call. Germline loops: CDR1 LGHNA, CDR2 YSLEER. Trimming removed 0 bases from V and 5 bases from J, with 8 bases in between. The CDR3 has 14 amino acids.

This clone appeared a few times. The rearrangement uses TRBV7-9 and TRBJ1-5; 8 positions match TRBD1. The CDR3 is 14 residues long. Trimming at V came to 4 bases and at J to 7 bases, leaving 6 bases not matched to a gene. Germline lookup yields CDR1 SEHNR and CDR2 FQNEAQ (reference sequence). CDR3 loop: CASSSTGEGQPQHF. CDR3 sequence (DNA): TGTGCCAGCAGCTCGACAGGGGAGGGACAGCCCCAGCATTTT.

The chain recombines TRBV25-1 with TRBJ2-2; tentative D call: TRBD1 (6 bases). Trimming stripped 10 bases from V and 4 bases from J, with 10 bases between. The germline V gene encodes CDR1 MGHDK and CDR2 SYGVNS. This CDR3 spans 12 amino acids. The CDR3 protein is CATKQGTGELFF. DNA of the CDR3: TGTGCCACCAAACAGGGCACCGGGGAGCTGTTTTTT.

The V call is TRBV9, the J call TRBJ2-1; 12 bases are shared with TRBD2. CDR3 length: 18 amino acids. CDR1 SGDLS and CDR2 YYNGEE come from the germline V gene. Losses at the gene ends were 4 bases for V and 5 bases for J; bases not matched to a gene: 13. The CDR3 nucleotides read TGTGCCAGCAGCTCTACCGCGACTAGCGGGAGTATCAACAATGAGCAGTTCTTC. This encodes CASSSTATSGSINNEQFF.

The gene calls are TRBV29-1 and TRBJ2-3, with TRBD2 identical over 9 bases. The CDR3 totals 15 residues. J lost 1 base, V lost 0 bases, and 2 bases had no gene match. In germline, CDR1 is SQVTM, CDR2 ANQGSEA. The CDR3 nucleotides are TGCAGCGTTGAAGAGCGGACTAGCGGCACAGATACGCAGTATTTT. Translation gives CSVEERTSGTDTQYF.

V and J are TRBV12-5 and TRBJ2-5; 10 bases are a match to TRBD2. The J segment lost 2 bases and the V segment lost 0 bases, leaving 0 bases of the junction unmatched. The germline V gene encodes CDR1 LGHNT and CDR2 FRNRAP. The CDR3 consists of 15 residues. This CDR3 reads CASGLVAGGQETQYF. In nucleotides, the CDR3 is TGTGCTAGTGGTTTGGTAGCGGGGGGGCAAGAGACCCAGTACTTC.

The sample holds one count of this clone. The genes are TRBV5-4 and TRBJ2-1; weak D call: TRBD1 (6 bases). V was trimmed by 0 bases and J by 7 bases, leaving 11 bases between them. The CDR3 length is 14 residues. The V gene's germline CDR1 is SGHNT and CDR2 YYREEE (reference sequence). As DNA, the CDR3 is TGTGCCAGCAGCTTGGATTGGACAGTAAATGAGCAGTTCTTC. Its translation: CASSLDWTVNEQFF.

This chain links TRBV5-1 with TRBJ2-1, with 13 bases that match TRBD2. CDR3 size: 15 residues. Looked up from germline, CDR1 is SGHRS and CDR2 is YFSETQ. J gave up 9 bases and V 3 bases, and 6 bases lay outside the gene matches. This CDR3 is CASSSLAGGPGEQFF. The CDR3 nucleotides read TGCGCCAGCAGCTCACTAGCGGGAGGGCCAGGTGAGCAGTTCTTC.

V gene TRBV7-2 combines with J gene TRBJ2-5, with D maybe TRBD1 (6 bases). Germline V CDR1 and CDR2: SGHTA, FQGNSA. V gave up 6 bases and J gave up 2 bases, with 10 bases separating them. The CDR3 is 13 amino acids. The CDR3 is CASRRGQQETQYF. The CDR3 DNA sequence: TGTGCCAGCAGGCGTGGACAGCAAGAGACCCAGTACTTC.